This T cell receptor (beta chain) was obtained from a study of metastatic and nonmetastatic thyroid tumors (TCRdb year 2020). About the investigation overall: For patients with malignant and with benign thyroid disease, the researchers compared repertoires between peripheral blood samples and tumor or nodule tissue samples. Overall study outcomes, separate from this receptor: In both blood and tumor samples, TCR beta diversity was reported to be significantly higher in malignant tumors than in benign nodules.

From a lookup of the germline V gene, CDR1 and CDR2 are LGHNA and YNFKEQ. Trimming leaves V shorter by 1 base and J shorter by 7 bases, with the junction holding 6 bases beyond the gene matches. There are 15 amino acids in the CDR3, from cysteine to phenylalanine inclusive. The CDR3 DNA has 45 bases and is translated from base 1. To prepare the library, PCR was applied. The sequencer was an Illumina HiSeq 4000. High-throughput sequencing was used to profile the TCR beta-chain CDR3 region of each patient. In the authors' own workflow: Drawing on CDR3 differences between clinicopathological groups, the researchers built a classifier meant to tell apart patients with distant-metastatic papillary thyroid cancer. Repertoire diversity was assessed with the Shannon index, and tumor-blood repertoire similarity with the Morisita-Horn index. The raw public reads went through TCRdb reprocessing: fastp at Q25, MiXCR clone calling, in-frame beta chains kept. The authors' filters were not applied to this entry. The sample profile shows about 45,000 clones; approximately 3% of them were found once. The ten largest account for approximately 10% of the sample.

None of the patients had been given any treatment before thyroid surgery. Using T-cell receptor beta sequencing, the researchers looked back retrospectively at clinical samples from patients, gathered between about 2012 and 2018. The table lists this clone with many counts. The clone's antigen remains unknown. It has no much larger one-base neighbor in the sample; base qualities were not kept. Sequencing was performed on blood. The source of this sequence is a female donor with papillary thyroid cancer or a benign thyroid nodule (not recorded which). Some clones in this sample may be carry-over from other donors' samples. This receptor chain uses TRBV4-2 and TRBJ2-2, and TRBD2 aligns with 7 junction nucleotides. CDR3 protein: CASSQAGRSFGELFF. The nucleotides read TGTGCCAGCAGCCAAGCCGGGAGGTCGTTCGGGGAGCTGTTTTTT.